This T cell receptor beta chain was recorded in a study of Ad26.COV2.S vaccination and SARS-CoV-2 variants. Study observations and caveats: The breadth of spike-specific CD8+ and CD4+ T cell responses after vaccination was reportedly substantial. Among vaccine recipients, spike-specific TCR breadth exceeded that of placebo recipients. TCR breadth and depth analyses may have underestimated total T cell responses. Comparability of non-spike TCR breadth was observed across vaccine and placebo recipients.

Data came from immunoSEQ multiplex PCR; TCRdb stores just in-frame clones and leaves some out. The data show about 350,000 clones, about 90% seen once. This CDR3 is built from 15 residues. V gave up 0 bases and J gave up 5 bases; unmatched junction bases: 6. CDR1 MNHEY and CDR2 SVGEGT come from the germline V gene. Note on this clone: The antigen is not known.

This TCR was sampled from a human donor who had recovered from COVID-19. The J gene is TRBJ1-2, the V gene TRBV6-2 or TRBV6-3; 7 nucleotides match TRBD1. The sequencing used peripheral blood, collected after recovery from COVID-19. CDR3 loop: CASSYSTAGGYGYTF. DNA for the CDR3: TGTGCCAGCAGTTACTCGACGGCAGGGGGGTATGGCTACACCTTC.